Below, 31 T cell receptor beta chains from the same sample are listed, as sequenced in a study of blood T cell repertoires in COVID-19. Profiled with immunoSEQ multiplex PCR; TCRdb holds only in-frame clones, not every one. The sample records around 130,000 clones, about 85% being singletons. Source material: peripheral blood. These receptors all come from a man between 40 and 49 years old with active or convalescent COVID-19.

V and J are TRBV7-9 and TRBJ2-2; 8 positions agree with TRBD1. The CDR3 extends over 15 amino acids. The V gene's germline CDR1 is SEHNR and CDR2 FQNEAQ (reference sequence). The ends lost 6 bases at V and 5 bases at J; junction bases unmatched: 8. CDR3 sequence (DNA): TGTGCCAGCAGGAACGGACAGGGAGGTACCGGGGAGCTGTTTTTT. It is translated as CASRNGQGGTGELFF. The whole variable domain, remainder taken from reference TRBV7-9 and TRBJ2-2, is DTGVSQNPRHKITKRGQNVTFRCDPISEHNRLYWYRQTLGQGPEFLTYFQNEAQLEKSRLLSDRFSAERPKGSFSTLEIQRTEQGDSAMYLCASRNGQGGTGELFFGEGSRLTVL.

This chain links TRBV20-1 with TRBJ1-2; D remains unclear. Germline assignment: CDR1 DFQATT and CDR2 SNEGSKA (reference sequence). The CDR3 consists of 8 residues. The CDR3 DNA reads as TGCACCCCCGGTGGCTACACCTTC. This codes for CTPGGYTF.

CDR3 in DNA: TGTGCCAGCAGCCCATCTATCTACGAGCAGTACTTC. Residues: CASSPSIYEQYF. The chain recombines TRBV11-2 with TRBJ2-7, with unresolved D. Germline CDR1 SGHAT, CDR2 FQNNGV. The CDR3 has 12 amino acids. Trimming removed 5 bases from V and 3 bases from J, with 8 bases in between.

V and J are TRBV10-2 and TRBJ2-1; 7 bases agree with TRBD1. The CDR3 loop spans 15 amino acids. Per the germline V gene, CDR1 is WSHSY and CDR2 is SAAADI. Trimming at V came to 6 bases and at J to 0 bases, leaving 5 bases not matched to a gene. The CDR3 here is CASSGTAFSYNEQFF. CDR3 nucleotide sequence: TGCGCCAGCAGCGGGACAGCTTTCTCCTACAATGAGCAGTTCTTC.

This sequence joins TRBV15 and TRBJ2-7, with a tentative D call TRBD1 (6 bases). Germline-derived CDR1 and CDR2 are LNHNV and YYDKDF (reference sequence). Between the trimmed V and J ends, which lost 5 bases and 0 bases, there was a span of 8 bases. The CDR3 length is 13 residues. In DNA, the CDR3 is TGTGCCACCAGCCCGGGACACTCCTACGAGCAGTACTTC. Translating gives CATSPGHSYEQYF.

The chain links TRBV19 to TRBJ2-3; 8 positions match TRBD2. This CDR3 is 14 amino acids long. Germline V gene sequence: CDR1 LNHDA, CDR2 SQIVND (reference sequence). Trimming at V came to 4 bases and at J to 0 bases, leaving 0 bases not matched to a gene. The CDR3 protein is CASSKRGSTDTQYF. CDR3 sequence (DNA): TGTGCCAGTAGTAAGCGGGGGAGCACAGATACGCAGTATTTT.

This sequence joins TRBV18 and TRBJ1-4; weak D call: TRBD1 (6 bases). The V end lost 1 base, the J end lost 4 bases, and 10 bases lay between the germline ends. The CDR3 has 15 residues. The germline gives CDR1 KGHSH, CDR2 LQKENI. CDR3 sequence: CASSPLRQVNEKLFF. The CDR3 nucleotides are TGTGCCAGCTCACCACTTCGACAGGTTAATGAAAAACTGTTTTTT. The full variable domain, completed using reference TRBV18 and TRBJ1-4, is NAGVMQNPRHLVRRRGQEARLRCSPMKGHSHVYWYRQLPEEGLKFMVYLQKENIIDESGMPKERFSAEFPKEGPSILRIQQVVRGDSAAYFCASSPLRQVNEKLFFGSGTQLSVL.

The chain recombines TRBV10-1 with TRBJ1-5; 9 nucleotides match TRBD1. With V trimmed by 6 bases and J by 4 bases, 10 bases remained unmatched. CDR1 WNHNN and CDR2 SYGVQD come from the germline V gene (reference sequence). The CDR3 totals 16 residues. CDR3 nucleotide sequence: TGCGCCAGCAGGCTTCCGACCGGGACAGGGAATCAGCCCCAGCATTTT. It encodes CASRLPTGTGNQPQHF.

V gene TRBV19 combines with J gene TRBJ1-1; 9 bases align to TRBD1. Germline V CDR1 and CDR2: LNHDA, SQIVND (reference sequence). The junction had 15 bases not matched to a gene; V was cut back by 1 base and J by 6 bases. The CDR3 sequence is 18 residues long. CDR3 amino acids: CASSIGQGGRIGLPEAFF. CDR3 bases: TGTGCCAGTAGTATAGGACAGGGGGGGCGGATCGGACTCCCTGAAGCTTTCTTT. Variable domain in full (rest from reference TRBV19 and TRBJ1-1): DGGITQSPKYLFRKEGQNVTLSCEQNLNHDAMYWYRQDPGQGLRLIYYSQIVNDFQKGDIAEGYSVSREKKESFPLTVTSAQKNPTAFYLCASSIGQGGRIGLPEAFFGQGTRLTVV.

The chain is built from TRBV4-2 and TRBJ2-1; TRBD2 is a possible D gene (6 bases). V lost 0 bases and J 4 bases, leaving 10 bases between the germline ends. The CDR3 is 15 amino acids. Germline CDR1 LGHNA, CDR2 YNFKEQ. The CDR3: CASSQDAGMYNEQFF. For the CDR3, the DNA is TGTGCCAGCAGCCAAGATGCGGGGATGTACAATGAGCAGTTCTTC.

The rearrangement uses TRBV9 and TRBJ2-5; a possible D gene is TRBD2 (6 bases). V was clipped by 0 bases and J by 5 bases, with 11 bases between them. The V gene's germline CDR1 is SGDLS and CDR2 YYNGEE. The CDR3 runs 14 residues. The CDR3 coding sequence is TGTGCCAGCAGCGTAGATGATGGAGGGGAGACCCAGTACTTC. Amino acid sequence: CASSVDDGGETQYF.

V usage is TRBV5-1 and J usage is TRBJ2-1; TRBD1 might be the D (5 bases). In germline, CDR1 is SGHRS, CDR2 YFSETQ. Between the trimmed V and J ends, which lost 2 bases and 8 bases, there was a span of 14 bases. CDR3 length: 14 residues. The CDR3 DNA reads as TGCGCCAGCAGCTTAACGGCAGGGTCGGATGAGCAGTTCTTC. Translation gives CASSLTAGSDEQFF. Variable domain in full (rest from reference TRBV5-1 and TRBJ2-1): KAGVTQTPRYLIKTRGQQVTLSCSPISGHRSVSWYQQTPGQGLQFLFEYFSETQRNKGNFPGRFSGRQFSNSRSEMNVSTLELGDSALYLCASSLTAGSDEQFFGPGTRLTVL.

This CDR3 is CASSLGSTGSSGNTIYF. The CDR3 nucleotides read TGTGCCAGCAGCTTAGGCTCCACAGGGAGCTCTGGAAACACCATATATTTT. J is TRBJ1-3 and V is TRBV7-2, with D perhaps matching TRBD1 (6 bases). The length of the CDR3 is 17 residues. Germline V gene sequence: CDR1 SGHTA, CDR2 FQGNSA. The V end was cut by 1 base, the J end by 0 bases, with 13 bases between.

The chain has TRBV6-5 and TRBJ1-4; maybe TRBD1 (6 bases). Germline V lookup: CDR1 MNHEY, CDR2 SVGAGI. Trimming pared 7 bases from V and 5 bases from J, leaving 14 bases between. The CDR3 is made up of 14 amino acids. CDR3 loop: CASNLDRGNEKLFF. CDR3 nucleotides: TGTGCCAGCAATCTGGACAGAGGAAATGAAAAACTGTTTTTT.

The chain combines TRBV6-6 with TRBJ1-1; D uncertain. CDR1 MNHNY and CDR2 SVGAGI come from the germline V gene (reference sequence). The CDR3 has 14 amino acids. V was pared by 0 bases and J by 1 base, with 6 bases between. The CDR3 spells CASSYSRQNTEAFF. The CDR3 DNA is TGTGCCAGCAGTTACTCGAGGCAGAACACTGAAGCTTTCTTT.

This clone was found a few times. The chain couples TRBV7-3 to TRBJ2-2; 7 nucleotides line up with TRBD1. The CDR3 sequence is 15 residues long. CDR1 and CDR2 (germline): SGHTA, FQGTGA. V shed 5 bases and J 4 bases; nucleotides not matched to a gene: 7. The CDR3 reads CASSGPGTATGELFF. Written as DNA, the CDR3 is TGTGCCAGCAGCGGCCCCGGGACAGCCACCGGGGAGCTGTTTTTT. Full variable domain (rest looked up from reference TRBV7-3 and TRBJ2-2): GAGVSQTPSNKVTEKGKYVELRCDPISGHTALYWYRQSLGQGPEFLIYFQGTGAADDSGLPNDRFFAVRPEGSVSTLKIQRTERGDSAVYLCASSGPGTATGELFFGEGSRLTVL.

This rearrangement joins TRBV29-1 to TRBJ1-2; D remains ambiguous. The CDR3 has 14 residues. Trimming took 0 bases from V and 3 from J, leaving 11 bases between them. Germline CDR1 is SQVTM and CDR2 is ANQGSEA. CDR3 region: CSVEDRGRHYGYTF. The CDR3 DNA is TGCAGCGTTGAAGATCGAGGTCGACACTATGGCTACACCTTC.

The J gene is TRBJ2-7, the V gene TRBV7-3, with TRBD2 matching over 7 bases. J was trimmed by 0 bases and V by 5 bases; bases with no gene match: 7. CDR1 and CDR2 from the germline V gene are SGHTA and FQGTGA. This CDR3 comprises 15 residues. The CDR3 region has the DNA TGTGCCAGCAGCGCGGGGCGGGGGTCCTCCTACGAGCAGTACTTC. Protein sequence: CASSAGRGSSYEQYF. Filled out from reference TRBV7-3 and TRBJ2-7, the complete variable domain reads GAGVSQTPSNKVTEKGKYVELRCDPISGHTALYWYRQSLGQGPEFLIYFQGTGAADDSGLPNDRFFAVRPEGSVSTLKIQRTERGDSAVYLCASSAGRGSSYEQYFGPGTRLTVT.

This chain links TRBV6-1 with TRBJ1-1; no definite D call. Germline lookup yields CDR1 MNHNS and CDR2 SASEGT. CDR3 length: 15 residues. Between the trimmed V and J ends, which lost 2 bases and 1 base, there was a span of 11 bases. For the CDR3, the DNA is TGTGCCAGCAGTGAAATGGGAGTCGCGAACACTGAAGCTTTCTTT. Encoded protein: CASSEMGVANTEAFF.

The chain links TRBV7-2 to TRBJ2-2, with D possibly being TRBD1 (5 bases). With 5 bases removed from V and 8 bases from J, the gap between germline ends came to 15 bases. This CDR3 is 14 amino acids long. Per germline, CDR1 SGHTA and CDR2 FQGNSA. CDR3 DNA sequence: TGTGCCAGCAGCGCTTCAGGGATATGGGGGGAGCTGTTTTTT. This encodes CASSASGIWGELFF.

The chain links TRBV19 to TRBJ1-2; tentative D call: TRBD1 (6 bases). CDR3 length: 15 amino acids. Trimming pared 5 bases from V and 1 base from J, leaving 14 bases between. The germline CDR1 and CDR2 sequences are LNHDA and SQIVND (reference sequence). The CDR3: CASSSLGQSNYGYTF. The CDR3 DNA is TGTGCCAGTAGTTCCCTCGGACAGAGTAACTATGGCTACACCTTC.

This clone occurred once. CDR3 sequence reads: CASSQGSAGLSYEQYF. DNA of the CDR3: TGTGCCAGCAGCCAAGGATCCGCAGGGCTCTCCTACGAGCAGTACTTC. The chain uses TRBV3-1 (or the pseudogene TRBV3-2) and TRBJ2-7, with D possibly TRBD1 on 5 matching bases. Per germline, CDR1 LGHDT and CDR2 YNNKEL (reference sequence). CDR3 length: 16 amino acids. The V gene lost 1 base and the J gene lost 0 bases, with 13 bases spanning the gap.

The V gene is TRBV29-1, the J gene TRBJ1-2, with D perhaps matching TRBD1 (6 bases). Germline-derived CDR1 and CDR2 are SQVTM and ANQGSEA. V lost 5 bases and J 5 bases, leaving 12 bases between the germline ends. The CDR3 is 12 amino acids. The CDR3 DNA follows: TGCAGCGTTTGGGCAGGGGAATATGGCTACACCTTC. This encodes CSVWAGEYGYTF.

V is TRBV3-1 (or the pseudogene TRBV3-2) and J is TRBJ2-1; 15 bases are a match to TRBD2. With V trimmed by 4 bases and J by 10 bases, 5 bases remained unmatched. The germline V gene has CDR1 LGHDT and CDR2 YNNKEL (reference sequence). This CDR3 has 15 amino acids. The CDR3 reads CASSLGLAGGREQFF. The CDR3 DNA follows: TGTGCCAGCAGCCTCGGACTAGCGGGGGGGCGAGAGCAGTTCTTC.

CDR3 nucleotides: TGTGCCAGCAGCTTGGATGCCGGCGGGTGGAATACGCAGTATTTT. It is translated as CASSLDAGGWNTQYF. The V call is TRBV5-6, the J call TRBJ2-3; perhaps TRBD2 as D (5 bases). Looked up from germline, CDR1 is SGHDT and CDR2 is YYEEEE. Trimming shortened V by 0 bases and J by 7 bases, and 15 bases separated the two germline ends. The CDR3 loop spans 15 amino acids.

This clone was counted once. V is TRBV6-5 and J is TRBJ2-1, with 9 bases identical to TRBD1. V shed 4 bases, J shed 4 bases, and the junction held 5 bases outside the gene matches. CDR1 MNHEY and CDR2 SVGAGI come from the germline V gene. CDR3 length: 15 residues. For the CDR3, the DNA is TGTGCCAGCAGTTCCACCGGGACAGGGTACAATGAGCAGTTCTTC. Its protein product is CASSSTGTGYNEQFF.

The chain has TRBV9 and TRBJ1-6; no clear D. This CDR3 has 15 amino acids. Trimming shortened V by 2 bases and J by 6 bases, and 12 bases separated the two germline ends. Germline lookup yields CDR1 SGDLS and CDR2 YYNGEE. The CDR3 sequence: CASSVGPGGNSPLHF. The CDR3 bases are TGTGCCAGCAGCGTCGGTCCCGGTGGTAATTCACCCCTCCACTTT. The variable domain in full, with the rest retrieved from reference TRBV9 and TRBJ1-6, is DSGVTQTPKHLITATGQRVTLRCSPRSGDLSVYWYQQSLDQGLQFLIQYYNGEERAKGNILERFSAQQFPDLHSELNLSSLELGDSALYFCASSVGPGGNSPLHFGNGTRLTVT.

The V gene is TRBV28, the J gene TRBJ2-7; maybe TRBD2 (6 bases). The V end lost 10 bases, the J end lost 9 bases, and 22 bases lay between the germline ends. The germline V gene encodes CDR1 MDHEN and CDR2 SYDVKM. The CDR3 is 13 amino acids. The CDR3 coding sequence is TGTGCCAACCCCGGGGGAGACAGATGGTTGCAGTACTTC. It codes for CANPGGDRWLQYF. The variable domain in full, completed from reference TRBV28 and TRBJ2-7, reads DVKVTQSSRYLVKRTGEKVFLECVQDMDHENMFWYRQDPGLGLRLIYFSYDVKMKEKGDIPEGYSVSREKKERFSLILESASTNQTSMYLCANPGGDRWLQYFGPGTRLTVT.

The V gene is TRBV19, the J gene TRBJ2-2; TRBD1 might be the D (6 bases). The CDR3 spans 18 residues. Per germline, CDR1 LNHDA and CDR2 SQIVND (reference sequence). V shed 7 bases and J shed 4 bases, with 25 bases lying between them. The CDR3 loop is CASTEPPGGGKGTGELFF. The CDR3 DNA reads as TGTGCCAGTACCGAACCCCCTGGTGGGGGCAAGGGCACCGGGGAGCTGTTTTTT.

This chain links TRBV12-3 or TRBV12-4 with TRBJ2-7; 10 nucleotides line up with TRBD1. This CDR3 comprises 13 residues. V lost 4 bases, J lost 7 bases, and 4 bases stayed unmatched. CDR3 protein: CASSSGQGTEQYF. DNA of the CDR3: TGTGCCAGCAGTTCGGGACAGGGGACGGAGCAGTACTTC.

The rearrangement joins TRBV7-9 to TRBJ1-4; no firm D call. Germline V gives CDR1 SEHNR, CDR2 FQNEAQ (reference sequence). The CDR3 extends over 12 amino acids. The germline V and J ends were trimmed by 5 bases and 4 bases, with 5 bases remaining between them. CDR3: CASSLYNEKLFF. CDR3 coding DNA: TGTGCCAGCAGCCTTTATAATGAAAAACTGTTTTTT.